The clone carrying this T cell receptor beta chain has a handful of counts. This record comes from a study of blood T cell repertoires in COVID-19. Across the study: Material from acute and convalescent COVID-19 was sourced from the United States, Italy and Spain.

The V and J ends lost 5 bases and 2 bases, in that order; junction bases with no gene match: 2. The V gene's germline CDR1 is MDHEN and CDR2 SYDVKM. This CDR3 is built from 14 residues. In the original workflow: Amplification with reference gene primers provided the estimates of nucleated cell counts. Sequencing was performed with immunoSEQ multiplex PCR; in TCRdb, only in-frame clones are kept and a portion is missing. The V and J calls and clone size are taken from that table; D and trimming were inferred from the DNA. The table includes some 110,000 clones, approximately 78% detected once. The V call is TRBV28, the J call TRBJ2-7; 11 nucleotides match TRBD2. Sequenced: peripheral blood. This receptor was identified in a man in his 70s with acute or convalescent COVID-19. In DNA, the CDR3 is TGTGCCAGCAGTCTAGCGGGGGGAACCTACGAGCAGTACTTC. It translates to CASSLAGGTYEQYF.